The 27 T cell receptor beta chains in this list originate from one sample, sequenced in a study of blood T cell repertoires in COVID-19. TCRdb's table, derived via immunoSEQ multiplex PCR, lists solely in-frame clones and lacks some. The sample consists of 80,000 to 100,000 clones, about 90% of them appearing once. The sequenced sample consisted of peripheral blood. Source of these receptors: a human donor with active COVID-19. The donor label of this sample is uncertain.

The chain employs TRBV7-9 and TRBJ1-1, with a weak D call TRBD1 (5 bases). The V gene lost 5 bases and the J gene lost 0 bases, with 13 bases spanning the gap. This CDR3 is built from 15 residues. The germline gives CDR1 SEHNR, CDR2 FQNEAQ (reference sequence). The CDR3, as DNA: TGTGCCAGCAGCGGAGTCCGGGGGGTGAACACTGAAGCTTTCTTT. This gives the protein CASSGVRGVNTEAFF.

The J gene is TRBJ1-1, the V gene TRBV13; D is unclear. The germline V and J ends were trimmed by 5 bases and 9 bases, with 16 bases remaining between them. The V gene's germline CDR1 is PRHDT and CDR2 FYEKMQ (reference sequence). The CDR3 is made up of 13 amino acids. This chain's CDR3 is CASSRLEDSKAFF. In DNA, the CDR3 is TGTGCCAGCAGCAGACTTGAGGATTCTAAAGCTTTCTTT.

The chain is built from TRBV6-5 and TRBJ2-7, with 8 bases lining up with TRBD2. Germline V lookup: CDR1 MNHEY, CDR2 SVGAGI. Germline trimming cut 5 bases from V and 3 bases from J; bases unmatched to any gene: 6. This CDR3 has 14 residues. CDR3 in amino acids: CASSRSGENYEQYF. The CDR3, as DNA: TGTGCCAGCAGTCGTAGCGGGGAGAACTACGAGCAGTACTTC.

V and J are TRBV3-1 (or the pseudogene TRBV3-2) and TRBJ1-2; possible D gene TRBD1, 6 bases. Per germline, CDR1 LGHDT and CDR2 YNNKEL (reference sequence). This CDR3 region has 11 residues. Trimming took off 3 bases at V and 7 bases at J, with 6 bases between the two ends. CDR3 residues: CASSHRGGYTF. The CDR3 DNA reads TGTGCCAGCAGCCACAGGGGTGGCTACACCTTC.

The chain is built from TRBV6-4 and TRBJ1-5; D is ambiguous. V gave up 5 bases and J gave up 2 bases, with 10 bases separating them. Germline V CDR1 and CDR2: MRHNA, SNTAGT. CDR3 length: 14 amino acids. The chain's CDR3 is CASSIEEGNQPQHF. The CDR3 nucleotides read TGTGCCAGCAGTATAGAGGAAGGCAATCAGCCCCAGCATTTT.

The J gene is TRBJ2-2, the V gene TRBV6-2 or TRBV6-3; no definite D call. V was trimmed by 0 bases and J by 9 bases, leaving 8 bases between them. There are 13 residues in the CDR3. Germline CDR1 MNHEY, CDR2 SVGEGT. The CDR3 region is CASSYSETRELFF. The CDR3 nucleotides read TGTGCCAGCAGTTACTCGGAGACGAGGGAGCTGTTTTTT.

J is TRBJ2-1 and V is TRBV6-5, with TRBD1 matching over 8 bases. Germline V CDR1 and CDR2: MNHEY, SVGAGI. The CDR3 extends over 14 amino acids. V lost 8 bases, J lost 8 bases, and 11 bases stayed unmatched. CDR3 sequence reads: CASSGRQGAYEQFF. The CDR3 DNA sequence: TGTGCCAGCTCGGGTCGGCAGGGGGCGTATGAGCAGTTCTTC.

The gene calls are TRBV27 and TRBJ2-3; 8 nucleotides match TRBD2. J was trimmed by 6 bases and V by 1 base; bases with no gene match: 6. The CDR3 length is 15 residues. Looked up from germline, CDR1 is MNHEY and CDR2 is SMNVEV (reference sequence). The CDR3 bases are TGTGCCAGCAGTTTATGGAGCGGGGGTGCCGATACGCAGTATTTT. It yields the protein CASSLWSGGADTQYF.

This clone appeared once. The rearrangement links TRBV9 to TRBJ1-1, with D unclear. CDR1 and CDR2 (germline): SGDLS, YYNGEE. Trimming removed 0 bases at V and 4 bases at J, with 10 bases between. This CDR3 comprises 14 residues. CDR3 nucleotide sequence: TGTGCCAGCAGCGTAGCGACATCGTTCACTGAAGCTTTCTTT. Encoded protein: CASSVATSFTEAFF.

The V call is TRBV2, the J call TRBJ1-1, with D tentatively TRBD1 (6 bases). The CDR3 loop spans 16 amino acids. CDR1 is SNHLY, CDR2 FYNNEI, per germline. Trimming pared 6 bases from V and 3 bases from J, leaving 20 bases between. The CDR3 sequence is CASSSSITGRDTEAFF. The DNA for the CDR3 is TGTGCCAGCAGCTCTAGCATAACAGGGAGGGACACTGAAGCTTTCTTT.

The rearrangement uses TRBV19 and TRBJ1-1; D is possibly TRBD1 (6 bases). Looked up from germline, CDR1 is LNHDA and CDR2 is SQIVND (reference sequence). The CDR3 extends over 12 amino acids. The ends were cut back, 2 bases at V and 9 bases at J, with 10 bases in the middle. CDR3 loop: CASSILQGQAFF. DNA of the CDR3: TGTGCCAGTAGTATACTACAGGGCCAAGCTTTCTTT.

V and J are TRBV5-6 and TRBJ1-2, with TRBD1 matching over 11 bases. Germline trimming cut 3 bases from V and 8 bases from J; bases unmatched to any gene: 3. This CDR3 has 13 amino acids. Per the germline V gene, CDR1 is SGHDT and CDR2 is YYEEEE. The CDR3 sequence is CASSSWTGGGYTF. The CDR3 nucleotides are TGTGCCAGCAGCTCCTGGACAGGGGGCGGCTACACCTTC.

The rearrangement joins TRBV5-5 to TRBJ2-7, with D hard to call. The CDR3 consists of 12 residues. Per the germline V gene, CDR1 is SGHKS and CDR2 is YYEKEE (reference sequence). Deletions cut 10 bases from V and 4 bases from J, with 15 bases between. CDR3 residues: CAPKATFYEQYF. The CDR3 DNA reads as TGTGCCCCGAAGGCGACATTTTACGAGCAGTACTTC.

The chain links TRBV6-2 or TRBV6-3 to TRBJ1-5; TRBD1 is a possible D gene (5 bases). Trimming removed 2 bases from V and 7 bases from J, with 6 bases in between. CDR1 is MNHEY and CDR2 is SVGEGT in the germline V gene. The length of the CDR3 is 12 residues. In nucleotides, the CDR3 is TGTGCCAGCAGTTACCAGGGCCAGCCCCAGCATTTT. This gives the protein CASSYQGQPQHF.

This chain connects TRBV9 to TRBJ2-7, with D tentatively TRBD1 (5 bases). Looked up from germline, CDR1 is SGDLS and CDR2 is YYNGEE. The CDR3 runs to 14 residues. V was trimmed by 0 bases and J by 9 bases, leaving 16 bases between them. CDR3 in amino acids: CASSVGAGPVWQYF. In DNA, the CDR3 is TGTGCCAGCAGCGTAGGGGCAGGGCCGGTCTGGCAGTACTTC.

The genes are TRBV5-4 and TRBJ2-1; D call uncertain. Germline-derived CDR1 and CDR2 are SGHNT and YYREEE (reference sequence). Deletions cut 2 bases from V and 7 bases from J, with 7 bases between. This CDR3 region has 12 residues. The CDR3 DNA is TGTGCCAGCAGCTTTCCCGGGAATGAGCAGTTCTTC. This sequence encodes CASSFPGNEQFF.

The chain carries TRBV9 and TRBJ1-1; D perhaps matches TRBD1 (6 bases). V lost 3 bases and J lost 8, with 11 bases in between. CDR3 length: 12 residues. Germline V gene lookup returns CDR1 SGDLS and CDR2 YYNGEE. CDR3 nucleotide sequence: TGTGCCAGCAGCGGAGGGACAATGGAAGCTTTCTTT. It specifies CASSGGTMEAFF.

The CDR3 bases are TGTGCCAGCAGCCAAGCTCCCGGGGGAGGCACTGAAGCTTTCTTT. Encoded protein: CASSQAPGGGTEAFF. This rearrangement joins TRBV14 to TRBJ1-1; TRBD1 might be the D (5 bases). The V end lost 1 base, the J end lost 4 bases, and 13 bases lay between the germline ends. Germline V CDR1 and CDR2: SGHDN, FVKESK. The CDR3 extends over 15 amino acids. The variable domain in full, with the rest retrieved from reference TRBV14 and TRBJ1-1, is EAGVTQFPSHSVIEKGQTVTLRCDPISGHDNLYWYRRVMGKEIKFLLHFVKESKQDESGMPNNRFLAERTGGTYSTLKVQPAELEDSGVYFCASSQAPGGGTEAFFGQGTRLTVV.

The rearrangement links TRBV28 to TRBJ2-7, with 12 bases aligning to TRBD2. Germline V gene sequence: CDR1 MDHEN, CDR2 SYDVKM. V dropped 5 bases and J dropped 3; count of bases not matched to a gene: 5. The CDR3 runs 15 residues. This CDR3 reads CASSLRLAGVYEQYF. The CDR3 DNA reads TGTGCCAGCAGTCTTCGACTAGCGGGGGTCTACGAGCAGTACTTC.

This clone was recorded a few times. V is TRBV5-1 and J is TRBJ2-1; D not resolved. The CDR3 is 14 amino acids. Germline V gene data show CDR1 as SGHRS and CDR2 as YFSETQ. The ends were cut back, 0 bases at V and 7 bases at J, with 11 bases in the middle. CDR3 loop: CASSLGPGANEQFF. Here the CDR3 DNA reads TGCGCCAGCAGCTTGGGGCCCGGAGCGAATGAGCAGTTCTTC.

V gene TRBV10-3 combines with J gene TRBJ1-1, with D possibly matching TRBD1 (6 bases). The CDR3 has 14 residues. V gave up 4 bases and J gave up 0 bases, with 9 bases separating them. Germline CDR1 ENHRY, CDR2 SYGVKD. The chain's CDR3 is CAISGQELNTEAFF. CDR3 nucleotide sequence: TGTGCCATCAGTGGACAGGAACTGAACACTGAAGCTTTCTTT.

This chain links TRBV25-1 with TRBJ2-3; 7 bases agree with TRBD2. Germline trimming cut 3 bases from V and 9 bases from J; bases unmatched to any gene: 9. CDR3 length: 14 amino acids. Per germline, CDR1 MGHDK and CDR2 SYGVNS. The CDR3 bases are TGTGCCAGCAGTGAGAGCCTGGGGGGGAGCACGCAGTATTTT. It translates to CASSESLGGSTQYF.

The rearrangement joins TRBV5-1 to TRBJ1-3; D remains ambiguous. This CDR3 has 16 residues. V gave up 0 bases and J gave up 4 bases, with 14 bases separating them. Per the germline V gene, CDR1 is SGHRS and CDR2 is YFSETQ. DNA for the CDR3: TGCGCCAGCAGCTTGGCCGGGTCTACCGGGGGAAACACCATATATTTT. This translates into CASSLAGSTGGNTIYF.

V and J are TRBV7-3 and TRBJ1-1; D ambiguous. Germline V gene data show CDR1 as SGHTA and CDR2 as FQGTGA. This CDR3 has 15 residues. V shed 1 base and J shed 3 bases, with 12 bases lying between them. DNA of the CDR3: TGTGCCAGCAGCTTAAGTATTCAGACTCACACTGAAGCTTTCTTT. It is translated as CASSLSIQTHTEAFF.

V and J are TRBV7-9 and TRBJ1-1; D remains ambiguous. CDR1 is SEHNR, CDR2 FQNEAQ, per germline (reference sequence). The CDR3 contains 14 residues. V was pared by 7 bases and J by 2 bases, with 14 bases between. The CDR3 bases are TGTGCCAGCACCTCCAGAGGAATAAACACTGAAGCTTTCTTT. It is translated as CASTSRGINTEAFF.

The CDR3: CASSPPGARGLGYGYTF. The CDR3, as DNA: TGTGCCAGCAGCCCGCCTGGGGCCAGGGGGCTTGGCTATGGCTACACCTTC. This rearrangement joins TRBV7-8 to TRBJ1-2; 8 bases align to TRBD1. The CDR3 loop spans 17 amino acids. Trimming at V came to 5 bases and at J to 4 bases, leaving 15 bases not matched to a gene. Germline V CDR1 and CDR2: SGHVS, FQNEAQ.

The CDR3 DNA reads TGCGCCAGCTCTATACAGGGGTCCAACGAGCAGTACTTC. This gives the protein CASSIQGSNEQYF. The rearrangement links TRBV5-1 to TRBJ2-7; 7 positions agree with TRBD1. Germline CDR1 and CDR2: SGHRS and YFSETQ. The CDR3 extends over 13 amino acids. V shed 7 bases, J shed 5 bases, and the junction held 9 bases outside the gene matches.